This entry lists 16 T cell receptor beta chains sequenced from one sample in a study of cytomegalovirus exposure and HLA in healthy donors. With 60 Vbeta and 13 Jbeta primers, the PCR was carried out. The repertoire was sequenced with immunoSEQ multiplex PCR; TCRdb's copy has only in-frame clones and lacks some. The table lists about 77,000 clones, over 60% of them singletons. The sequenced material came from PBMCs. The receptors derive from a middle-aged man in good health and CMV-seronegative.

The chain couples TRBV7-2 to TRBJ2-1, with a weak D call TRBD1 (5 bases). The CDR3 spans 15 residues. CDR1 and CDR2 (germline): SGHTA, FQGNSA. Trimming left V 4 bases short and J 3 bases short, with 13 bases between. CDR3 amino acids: CASSSIVGRYNEQFF. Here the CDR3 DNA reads TGTGCCAGCAGCTCGATCGTGGGGCGCTACAATGAGCAGTTCTTC.

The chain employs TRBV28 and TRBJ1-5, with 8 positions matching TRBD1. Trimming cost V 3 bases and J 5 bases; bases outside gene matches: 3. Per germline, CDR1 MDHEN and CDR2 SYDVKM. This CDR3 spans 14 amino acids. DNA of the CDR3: TGTGCCAGCAGTTTTCAGGGGGCTCATCAGCCCCAGCATTTT. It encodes CASSFQGAHQPQHF. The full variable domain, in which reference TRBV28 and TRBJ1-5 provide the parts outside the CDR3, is DVKVTQSSRYLVKRTGEKVFLECVQDMDHENMFWYRQDPGLGLRLIYFSYDVKMKEKGDIPEGYSVSREKKERFSLILESASTNQTSMYLCASSFQGAHQPQHFGDGTRLSIL.

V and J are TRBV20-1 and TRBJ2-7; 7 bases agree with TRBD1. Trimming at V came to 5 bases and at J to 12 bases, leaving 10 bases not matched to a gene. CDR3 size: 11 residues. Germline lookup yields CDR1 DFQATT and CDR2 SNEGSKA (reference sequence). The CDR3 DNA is TGCAGTGCTTCCCCGGGACAGCCAATGTACTTC. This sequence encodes CSASPGQPMYF.

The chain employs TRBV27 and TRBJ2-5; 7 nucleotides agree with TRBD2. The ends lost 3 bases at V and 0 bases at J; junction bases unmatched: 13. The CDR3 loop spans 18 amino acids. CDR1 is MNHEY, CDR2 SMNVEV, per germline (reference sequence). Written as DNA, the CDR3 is TGTGCCAGCAGTTTGACTGTGACCGGGACTACCAACCAAGAGACCCAGTACTTC. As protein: CASSLTVTGTTNQETQYF.

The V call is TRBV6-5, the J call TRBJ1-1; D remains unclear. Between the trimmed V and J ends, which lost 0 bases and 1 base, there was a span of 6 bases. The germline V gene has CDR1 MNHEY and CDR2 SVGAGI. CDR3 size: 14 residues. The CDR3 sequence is CASSYSNGNTEAFF. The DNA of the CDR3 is TGTGCCAGCAGTTACTCGAACGGGAACACTGAAGCTTTCTTT.

CDR3 in amino acids: CAWSEMRGEGQFF. The CDR3 DNA reads as TGTGCCTGGAGTGAAATGAGGGGGGAGGGGCAGTTCTTC. The chain links TRBV30 to TRBJ2-1; weak D call: TRBD2 (7 bases). Trimming stripped 1 base from V and 12 bases from J, with 16 bases between. The V gene's germline CDR1 is GTSNPN and CDR2 SVGIG (reference sequence). The CDR3 is 13 amino acids.

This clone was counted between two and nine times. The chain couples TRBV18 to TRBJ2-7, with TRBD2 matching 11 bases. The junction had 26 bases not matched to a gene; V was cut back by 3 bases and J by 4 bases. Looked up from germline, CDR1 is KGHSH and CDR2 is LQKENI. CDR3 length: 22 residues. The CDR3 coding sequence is TGTGCCAGCTCACCTCTTCCAACCTTGACAGGCGGACTAGCGGGCCTTCGATACGAGCAGTACTTC. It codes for CASSPLPTLTGGLAGLRYEQYF.

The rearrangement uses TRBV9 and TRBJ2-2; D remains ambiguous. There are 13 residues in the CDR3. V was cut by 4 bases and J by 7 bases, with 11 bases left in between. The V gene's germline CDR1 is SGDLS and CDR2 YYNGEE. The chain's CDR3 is CASSPSFGGELFF. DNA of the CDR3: TGTGCCAGCAGCCCGTCGTTCGGCGGGGAGCTGTTTTTT.

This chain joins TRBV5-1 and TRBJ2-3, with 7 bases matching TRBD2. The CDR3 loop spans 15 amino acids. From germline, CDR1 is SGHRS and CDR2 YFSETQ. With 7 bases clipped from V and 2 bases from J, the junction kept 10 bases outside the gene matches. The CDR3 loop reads CASSPSGVFTDTQYF. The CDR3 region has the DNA TGCGCCAGCTCACCTAGCGGAGTTTTCACAGATACGCAGTATTTT.

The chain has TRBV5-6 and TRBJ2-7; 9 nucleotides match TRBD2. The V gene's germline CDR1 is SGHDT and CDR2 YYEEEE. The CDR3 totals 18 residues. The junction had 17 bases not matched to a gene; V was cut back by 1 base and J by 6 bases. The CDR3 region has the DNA TGTGCCAGCAGCTTGCTGGGACGGGGGACTAGCTCTAGAAGCGAGCAGTACTTC. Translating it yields CASSLLGRGTSSRSEQYF.

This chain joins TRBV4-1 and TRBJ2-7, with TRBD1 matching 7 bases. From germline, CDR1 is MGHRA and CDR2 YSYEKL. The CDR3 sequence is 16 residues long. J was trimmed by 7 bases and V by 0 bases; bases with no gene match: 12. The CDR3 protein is CASSQDWGTVGIEQYF. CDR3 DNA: TGCGCCAGCAGCCAAGATTGGGGGACAGTGGGTATAGAGCAGTACTTC.

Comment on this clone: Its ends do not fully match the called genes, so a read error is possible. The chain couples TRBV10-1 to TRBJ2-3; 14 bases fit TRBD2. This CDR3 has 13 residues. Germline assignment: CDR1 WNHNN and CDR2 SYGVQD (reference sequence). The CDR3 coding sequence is TGCGCCAGCAGAAAAACACCGGGACTAGCGGGGGATTTT. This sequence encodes CASRKTPGLAGDF.

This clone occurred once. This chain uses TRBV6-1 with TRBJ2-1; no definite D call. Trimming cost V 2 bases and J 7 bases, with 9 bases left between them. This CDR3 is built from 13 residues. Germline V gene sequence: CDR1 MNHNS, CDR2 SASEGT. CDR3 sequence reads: CASSEYPANEQFF. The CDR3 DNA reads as TGTGCCAGCAGTGAATATCCTGCGAATGAGCAGTTCTTC.

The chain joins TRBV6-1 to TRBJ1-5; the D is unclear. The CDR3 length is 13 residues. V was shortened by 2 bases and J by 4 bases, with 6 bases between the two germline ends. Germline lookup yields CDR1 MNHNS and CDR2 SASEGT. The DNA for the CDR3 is TGTGCCAGCAGTGAAATGAGAAATCAGCCCCAGCATTTT. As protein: CASSEMRNQPQHF.

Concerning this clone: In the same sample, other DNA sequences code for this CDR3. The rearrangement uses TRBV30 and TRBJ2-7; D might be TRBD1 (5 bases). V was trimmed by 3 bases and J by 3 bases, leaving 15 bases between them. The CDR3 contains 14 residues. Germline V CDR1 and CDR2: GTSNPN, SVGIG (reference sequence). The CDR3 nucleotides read TGTGCCTGGAGAGGGCAGGGCACCCTCTACGAGCAGTACTTC. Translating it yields CAWRGQGTLYEQYF.

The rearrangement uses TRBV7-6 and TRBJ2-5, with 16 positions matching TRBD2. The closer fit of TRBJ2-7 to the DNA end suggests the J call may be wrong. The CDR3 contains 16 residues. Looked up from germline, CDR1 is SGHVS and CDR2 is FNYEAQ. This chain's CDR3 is CASSSPGTSGRGEQYF. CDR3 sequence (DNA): TGTGCCAGCAGCAGCCCCGGGACTAGCGGGAGGGGCGAGCAGTACTTC.